The rows below give T cell receptor delta chains drawn from one sample of a study of gamma-delta T cells after stem cell transplantation. TCRdb processed the RT-PCR reads again with the CATT caller. The sample contains about 2,600 delta-chain clones, under 30% of which appear only once. Material: gamma-delta T cells. These receptors came from a human donor. It is not recorded whose cells these are; they may come from a transplant donor. CDR3s include the opening cysteine and the closing phenylalanine or tryptophan. The order of the fields is clone size, D gene, V gene, J gene, CDR3 protein, CDR3 DNA. The D gene is left open where the match is weak. Size is omitted from some rows. Given values are once, few, many or a class for expanded clones.

clone_size: .
d_call: TRDD3
v_call: TRAV29/DV5
j_call: TRDJ1
cdr3_aa: CAASAPSYWGIPSITDKLIF
cdr3_nt: TGTGCAGCAAGCGCGCCCTCTTACTGGGGGATACCTTCAATCACCGATAAACTCATCTTT

clone_size: .
d_call: .
v_call: TRDV1
j_call: TRDJ1
cdr3_aa: CALGGARVPTHWGLGAPYTDKLIF
cdr3_nt: TGTGCTCTTGGGGGAGCCCGCGTTCCTACCCACTGGGGGTTAGGGGCCCCGTACACCGATAAACTCATCTTT

clone_size: .
d_call: TRDD3
v_call: TRDV1
j_call: TRDJ1
cdr3_aa: CALGEISGGSPGPNIAMIPLKLIF
cdr3_nt: TGTGCTCTTGGGGAAATCTCTGGGGGATCCCCGGGTCCCAACATAGCTATGATACCACTCAAACTCATCTTT

clone_size: few
d_call: TRDD3
v_call: TRDV2
j_call: TRDJ3
cdr3_aa: CACDAVTLLPYWGPSWDTRQVFF
cdr3_nt: TGTGCCTGTGACGCCGTAACACTTTTACCGTACTGGGGACCCTCCTGGGACACCCGACAGGTGTTTTTC

clone_size: .
d_call: TRDD3
v_call: TRDV1
j_call: TRDJ1
cdr3_aa: CALGKDCLRDWGNTRENKLIF
cdr3_nt: TGTGCTCTTGGGAAAGACTGCCTCAGAGACTGGGGGAACACCCGGGAGAATAAACTCATCTTT

clone_size: .
d_call: TRDD3
v_call: TRDV3
j_call: TRDJ1
cdr3_aa: CAFLLGDPYTDKLIF
cdr3_nt: TGTGCCTTCCTACTGGGGGACCCGTACACCGATAAACTCATCTTT

clone_size: medium-sized
d_call: TRDD3
v_call: TRAV29/DV5
j_call: TRDJ1
cdr3_aa: CAARVPLKGIPSTDKLIF
cdr3_nt: TGTGCAGCAAGAGTCCCTTTGAAAGGGATACCTTCCACCGATAAACTCATCTTT

clone_size: hyperexpanded
d_call: TRDD3
v_call: TRDV2
j_call: TRDJ3
cdr3_aa: CACDWGSSWDTRQMFF
cdr3_nt: TGTGCCTGTGACTGGGGGAGCTCCTGGGACACCCGACAGATGTTTTTC

clone_size: .
d_call: TRDD3
v_call: TRDV3
j_call: TRDJ1
cdr3_aa: CAWYGGYFSYTDKLIF
cdr3_nt: TGTGCCTGGTATGGGGGATACTTTTCCTACACCGATAAGCTCATCTTT

clone_size: few
d_call: TRDD3
v_call: TRDV1
j_call: TRDJ2
cdr3_aa: CALGEHPLLGDLAAQLFF
cdr3_nt: TGTGCTCTTGGGGAACACCCTTTACTGGGGGATTTGGCAGCACAACTCTTCTTC

clone_size: .
d_call: TRDD3
v_call: TRDV2
j_call: TRDJ1
cdr3_aa: CACDTGTGMGEAADKLIF
cdr3_nt: TGTGCCTGTGACACGGGAACTGGAATGGGGGAAGCTGCCGATAAACTCATCTTT

clone_size: medium-sized
d_call: .
v_call: TRDV2
j_call: TRDJ3
cdr3_aa: CACDTAWSSWDTRQMFF
cdr3_nt: TGTGCCTGTGACACCGCGTGGAGCTCCTGGGACACCCGACAGATGTTTTTC

clone_size: .
d_call: .
v_call: TRDV2
j_call: TRDJ3
cdr3_aa: CACDLGSCWDTHHIFF
cdr3_nt: TGTGCCTGTGACCTGGGGAGCTGCTGGGACACCCACCATATTTTTTTC

clone_size: .
d_call: .
v_call: TRDV1
j_call: TRDJ1
cdr3_aa: CALGEKGKLIF
cdr3_nt: TGTGCGCTTGGGGAGAAAGGTAAACTCATCTTT

clone_size: medium-sized
d_call: .
v_call: TRDV1
j_call: TRDJ1
cdr3_aa: CALGELGWGFLPYTDKLIF
cdr3_nt: TGTGCTCTTGGGGAACTGGGATGGGGGTTCCTCCCGTACACCGATAAACTCATCTTT

clone_size: .
d_call: TRDD3
v_call: TRAV29/DV5
j_call: TRDJ1
cdr3_aa: CAALGDTDKLIF
cdr3_nt: TGTGCAGCTCTGGGGGATACCGATAAACTCATCTTT

clone_size: few
d_call: TRDD3
v_call: TRDV1
j_call: TRDJ1
cdr3_aa: CALGISGGFGTDKLIF
cdr3_nt: TGTGCTCTTGGGATTTCTGGGGGATTCGGCACCGATAAACTCATCTTT

clone_size: medium-sized
d_call: TRDD3
v_call: TRDV3
j_call: TRDJ1
cdr3_aa: CAFWGLNKGYRVLGRRRELIF
cdr3_nt: TGTGCCTTTTGGGGCCTTAATAAGGGCTACCGAGTACTGGGGCGTAGGAGGGAACTCATCTTT

clone_size: .
d_call: TRDD2
v_call: TRDV1
j_call: TRDJ1
cdr3_aa: CALGGAFLLYTDKLIF
cdr3_nt: TGTGCTCTTGGGGGGGCCTTCCTGCTGTACACCGATAAACTCATCTTT

clone_size: large
d_call: .
v_call: TRDV1
j_call: TRDJ1
cdr3_aa: CALGDLSPTGGTDDKLIF
cdr3_nt: TGTGCTCTTGGGGACCTTTCCCCCACGGGGGGTACCGACGATAAACTCATCTTT